Below, 12 T cell receptor beta chains from the same sample are listed, as sequenced in a study of control samples from healthy donors and cancer patients. TCRdb keeps only in-frame clones here, not all; method: immunoSEQ multiplex PCR. The sample includes approximately 82,000 clones, roughly 94% of them seen just once. The sample was blood. Every receptor here comes from a woman aged 18 to 35 in good health.

CDR3 sequence: CASSSWGAPNEKLFF. The CDR3 DNA follows: TGTGCCAGTAGTTCGTGGGGGGCGCCTAATGAAAAACTGTTTTTT. The V and J genes are TRBV19 and TRBJ1-4, with a tentative D call TRBD1 (6 bases). The V gene's germline CDR1 is LNHDA and CDR2 SQIVND (reference sequence). The CDR3 covers 15 residues. Trimming pared 5 bases from V and 3 bases from J, leaving 13 bases between.

This rearrangement joins TRBV5-6 to TRBJ1-2, with TRBD1 identical over 7 bases. The CDR3 runs to 18 residues. V dropped 2 bases and J dropped 5; count of bases not matched to a gene: 18. The germline CDR1 and CDR2 sequences are SGHDT and YYEEEE. For the CDR3, the DNA is TGTGCCAGCAGCTTTAGCCGTTGGGACAGCAAGTCAGAGTATGGCTACACCTTC. It is translated as CASSFSRWDSKSEYGYTF.

The chain combines TRBV4-2 with TRBJ2-1; D uncertain. V dropped 0 bases and J dropped 6 bases, with 6 bases sitting between them. This CDR3 has 13 amino acids. Germline V gene sequence: CDR1 LGHNA, CDR2 YNFKEQ. The CDR3 loop reads CASSQDPRNEQFF. The CDR3, as DNA: TGTGCCAGCAGCCAAGATCCCCGCAATGAGCAGTTCTTC.

J is TRBJ2-6 and V is TRBV7-8; D perhaps matches TRBD1 (6 bases). V was cut by 5 bases and J by 1 base, with 18 bases left in between. Looked up from germline, CDR1 is SGHVS and CDR2 is FQNEAQ. The CDR3 sequence is 18 residues long. The DNA of the CDR3 is TGTGCCAGCAGCATTGCAGGGGCGGGTTTTTCTGGGGCCAACGTCCTGACTTTC. It specifies CASSIAGAGFSGANVLTF.

The V gene is TRBV15, the J gene TRBJ2-6; no firm D call. CDR1 LNHNV and CDR2 YYDKDF come from the germline V gene (reference sequence). V was pared by 0 bases and J by 0 bases, with 12 bases between. The CDR3 is 18 residues long. The DNA of the CDR3 is TGTGCCACCAGCAGAGAAAGAGGCAGTTTCTCTGGGGCCAACGTCCTGACTTTC. Residues: CATSRERGSFSGANVLTF.

V is TRBV19 and J is TRBJ1-2, with a tentative D call TRBD1 (6 bases). In germline, CDR1 is LNHDA, CDR2 SQIVND (reference sequence). This CDR3 has 15 residues. V shed 3 bases and J shed 4 bases, with 15 bases lying between them. CDR3 protein: CASSIEGGDIYGYTF. The CDR3 region has the DNA TGTGCCAGTAGTATTGAGGGGGGGGACATCTATGGCTACACCTTC.

V is TRBV7-3 and J is TRBJ2-1; TRBD2 might be the D (6 bases). Trimming took off 2 bases at V and 12 bases at J, with 26 bases between the two ends. CDR1 and CDR2 from the germline V gene are SGHTA and FQGTGA. CDR3 size: 17 residues. CDR3 DNA: TGTGCCAGCAGCTTATATAAAGTGGAGGGGTCTGAGGGTAGGCAGTTCTTC. Its translation is CASSLYKVEGSEGRQFF.

The J gene is TRBJ1-2, the V gene TRBV6-5; a possible D gene is TRBD1 (5 bases). Trimming removed 5 bases from V and 4 bases from J, with 8 bases in between. Germline-derived CDR1 and CDR2 are MNHEY and SVGAGI. The CDR3 spans 12 residues. CDR3 bases: TGTGCCAGCAGTCAGGGAGCCTATGGCTACACCTTC. Its translation: CASSQGAYGYTF.

This chain joins TRBV9 and TRBJ2-3; tentatively, D is TRBD1 or TRBD2 (6 bases each). The V gene's germline CDR1 is SGDLS and CDR2 YYNGEE. The V gene lost 0 bases and the J gene lost 3 bases, with 8 bases spanning the gap. The CDR3 is 14 amino acids. CDR3 DNA sequence: TGTGCCAGCAGCGTAGAGGGGGGAACAGATACGCAGTATTTT. This translates into CASSVEGGTDTQYF.

The chain employs TRBV11-2 and TRBJ1-2; D gene unclear. The CDR3 runs 13 residues. V dropped 1 base and J dropped 1 base, with 4 bases sitting between them. Germline V gene lookup returns CDR1 SGHAT and CDR2 FQNNGV. CDR3 sequence reads: CASSLADNYGYTF. As DNA, the CDR3 is TGTGCCAGCAGCTTAGCGGATAACTATGGCTACACCTTC.

This chain joins TRBV2 and TRBJ1-4; 7 nucleotides agree with TRBD1. Germline V CDR1 and CDR2: SNHLY, FYNNEI. The length of the CDR3 is 16 residues. The junction had 17 bases not matched to a gene; V was cut back by 8 bases and J by 8 bases. Here the CDR3 reads CASGGRTGLRVEKLFF. In DNA form, the CDR3 reads TGTGCCAGCGGGGGAAGGACAGGACTAAGGGTGGAAAAACTGTTTTTT.

The chain employs TRBV10-2 and TRBJ1-1; 9 nucleotides agree with TRBD1. This CDR3 is built from 14 residues. The V segment lost 3 bases and the J segment 5 bases; nucleotides outside the gene matches: 4. Germline V gene sequence: CDR1 WSHSY, CDR2 SAAADI. CDR3 sequence: CASSEDRGWTEAFF. CDR3 DNA: TGCGCCAGCAGTGAAGACAGGGGGTGGACTGAAGCTTTCTTT.